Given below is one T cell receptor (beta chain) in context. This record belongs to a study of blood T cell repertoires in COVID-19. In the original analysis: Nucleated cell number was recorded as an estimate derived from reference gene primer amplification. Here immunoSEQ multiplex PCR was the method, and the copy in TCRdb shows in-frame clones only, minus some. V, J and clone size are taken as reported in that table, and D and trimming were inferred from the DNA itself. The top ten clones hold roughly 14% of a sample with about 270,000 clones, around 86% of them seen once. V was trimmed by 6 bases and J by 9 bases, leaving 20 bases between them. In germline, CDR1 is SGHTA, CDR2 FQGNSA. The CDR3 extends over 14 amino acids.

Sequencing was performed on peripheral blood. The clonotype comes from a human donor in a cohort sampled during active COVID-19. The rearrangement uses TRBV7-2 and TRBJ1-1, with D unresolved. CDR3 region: CASSNLIGGFQAFF. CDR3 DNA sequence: TGTGCCAGCAGTAACCTAATAGGAGGATTCCAAGCTTTCTTT.